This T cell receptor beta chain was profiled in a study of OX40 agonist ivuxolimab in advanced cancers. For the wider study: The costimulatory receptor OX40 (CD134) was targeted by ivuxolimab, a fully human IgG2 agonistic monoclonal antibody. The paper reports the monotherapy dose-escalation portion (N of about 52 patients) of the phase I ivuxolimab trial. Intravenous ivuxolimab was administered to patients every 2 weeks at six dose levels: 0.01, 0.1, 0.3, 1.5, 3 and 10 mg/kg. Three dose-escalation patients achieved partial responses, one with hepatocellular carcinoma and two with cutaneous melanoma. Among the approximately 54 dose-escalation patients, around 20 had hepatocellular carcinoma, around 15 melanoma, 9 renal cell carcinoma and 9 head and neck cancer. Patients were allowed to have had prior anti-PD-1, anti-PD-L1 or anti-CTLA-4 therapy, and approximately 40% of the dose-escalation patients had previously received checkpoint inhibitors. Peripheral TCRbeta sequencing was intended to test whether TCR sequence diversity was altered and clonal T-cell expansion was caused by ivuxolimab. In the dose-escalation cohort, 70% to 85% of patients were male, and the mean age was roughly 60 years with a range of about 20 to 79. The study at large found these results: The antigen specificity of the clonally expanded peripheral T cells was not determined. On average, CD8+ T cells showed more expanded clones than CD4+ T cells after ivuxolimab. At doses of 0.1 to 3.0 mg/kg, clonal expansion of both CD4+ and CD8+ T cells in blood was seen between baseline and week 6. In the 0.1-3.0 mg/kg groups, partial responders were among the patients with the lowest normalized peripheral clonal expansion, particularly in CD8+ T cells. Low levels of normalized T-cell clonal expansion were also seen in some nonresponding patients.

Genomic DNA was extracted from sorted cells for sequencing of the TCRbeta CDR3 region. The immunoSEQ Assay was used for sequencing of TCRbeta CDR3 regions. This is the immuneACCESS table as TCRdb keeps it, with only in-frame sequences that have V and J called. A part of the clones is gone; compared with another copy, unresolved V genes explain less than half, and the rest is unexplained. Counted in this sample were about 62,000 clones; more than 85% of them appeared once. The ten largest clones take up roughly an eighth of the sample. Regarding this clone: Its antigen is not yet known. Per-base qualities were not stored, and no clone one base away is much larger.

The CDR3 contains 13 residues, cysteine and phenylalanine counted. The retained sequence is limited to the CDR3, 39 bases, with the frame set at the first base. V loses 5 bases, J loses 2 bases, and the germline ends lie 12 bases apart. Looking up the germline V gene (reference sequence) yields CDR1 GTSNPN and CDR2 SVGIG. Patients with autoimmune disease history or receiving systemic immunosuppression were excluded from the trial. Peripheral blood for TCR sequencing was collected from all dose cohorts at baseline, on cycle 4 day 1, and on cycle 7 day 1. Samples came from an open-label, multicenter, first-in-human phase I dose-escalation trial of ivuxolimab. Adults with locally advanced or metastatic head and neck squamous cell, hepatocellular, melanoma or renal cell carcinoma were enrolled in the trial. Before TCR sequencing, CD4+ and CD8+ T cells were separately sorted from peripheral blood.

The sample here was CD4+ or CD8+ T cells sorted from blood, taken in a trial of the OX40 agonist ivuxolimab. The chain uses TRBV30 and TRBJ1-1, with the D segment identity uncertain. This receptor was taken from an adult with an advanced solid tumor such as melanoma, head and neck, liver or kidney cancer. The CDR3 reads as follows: CAWSSGQNTEAFF. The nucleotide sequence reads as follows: TGTGCCTGGTCATCGGGCCAAAACACTGAAGCTTTCTTT.